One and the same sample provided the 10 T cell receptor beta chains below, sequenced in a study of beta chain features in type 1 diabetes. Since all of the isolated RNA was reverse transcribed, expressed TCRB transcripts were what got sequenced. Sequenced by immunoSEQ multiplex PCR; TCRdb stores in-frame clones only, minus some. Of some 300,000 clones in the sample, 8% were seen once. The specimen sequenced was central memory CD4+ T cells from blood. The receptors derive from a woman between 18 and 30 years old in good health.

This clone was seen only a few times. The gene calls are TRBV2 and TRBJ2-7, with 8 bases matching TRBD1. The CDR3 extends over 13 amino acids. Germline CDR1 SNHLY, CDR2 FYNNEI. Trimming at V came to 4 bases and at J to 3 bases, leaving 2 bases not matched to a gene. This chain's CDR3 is CASSGTGNYEQYV. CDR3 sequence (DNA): TGTGCCAGCAGTGGGACAGGGAACTACGAGCAGTACGTC.

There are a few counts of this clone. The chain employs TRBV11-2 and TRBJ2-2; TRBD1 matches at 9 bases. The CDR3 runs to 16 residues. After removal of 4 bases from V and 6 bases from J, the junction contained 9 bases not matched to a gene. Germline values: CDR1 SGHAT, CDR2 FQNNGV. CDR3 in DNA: TGTGCCAGCAGCTCTATCCGGGGACAGGGATCCGGGGAGCTGTTTTTT. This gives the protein CASSSIRGQGSGELFF.

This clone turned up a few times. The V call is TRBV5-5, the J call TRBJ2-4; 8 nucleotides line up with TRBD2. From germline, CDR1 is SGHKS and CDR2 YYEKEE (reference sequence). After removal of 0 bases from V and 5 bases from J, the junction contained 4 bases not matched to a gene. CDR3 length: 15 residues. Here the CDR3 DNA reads TGTGCCAGCAGCTTGGTGTCTAGCGGGCAAAACATTCAGTACTTC. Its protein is CASSLVSSGQNIQYF.

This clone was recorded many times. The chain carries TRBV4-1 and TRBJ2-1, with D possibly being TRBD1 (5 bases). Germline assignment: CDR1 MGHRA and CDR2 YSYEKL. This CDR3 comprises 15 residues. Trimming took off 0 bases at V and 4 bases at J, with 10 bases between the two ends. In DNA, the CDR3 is TGCGCCAGCAGCCAAGATAGACAGAGATACAATGAGCAGTTCTTC. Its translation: CASSQDRQRYNEQFF.

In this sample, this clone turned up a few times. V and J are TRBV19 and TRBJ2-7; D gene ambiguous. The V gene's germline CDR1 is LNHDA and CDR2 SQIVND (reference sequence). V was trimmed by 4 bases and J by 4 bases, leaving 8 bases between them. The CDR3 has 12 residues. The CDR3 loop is CASSTTRYEQYV. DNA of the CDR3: TGTGCCAGTAGTACCACACGATACGAGCAGTACGTC.

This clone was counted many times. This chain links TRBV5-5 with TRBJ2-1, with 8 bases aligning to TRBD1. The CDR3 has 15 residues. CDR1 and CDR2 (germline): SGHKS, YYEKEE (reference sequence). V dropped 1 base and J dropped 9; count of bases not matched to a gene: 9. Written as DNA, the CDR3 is TGTGCCAGCAGCTTGTCAGGGGGCGTAATAGGTGAGCAGTTCTTC. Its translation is CASSLSGGVIGEQFF.

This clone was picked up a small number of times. The CDR3 coding sequence is TGTGCCAGCAGCCCAGTGTTGGACGGGGAAAAACTGTTTTTT. Its translation is CASSPVLDGEKLFF. V is TRBV5-8 and J is TRBJ1-4, with D unclear. The CDR3 is 14 residues long. The V gene's germline CDR1 is SGHTS and CDR2 YDEGEE. Between the trimmed V and J ends, which lost 4 bases and 8 bases, there was a span of 15 bases.

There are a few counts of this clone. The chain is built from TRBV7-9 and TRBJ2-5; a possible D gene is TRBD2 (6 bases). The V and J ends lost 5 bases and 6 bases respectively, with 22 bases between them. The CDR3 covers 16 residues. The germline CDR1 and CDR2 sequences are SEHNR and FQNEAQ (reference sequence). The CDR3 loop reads CASSRPGDHAIKTQYF. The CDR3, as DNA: TGTGCCAGCAGCCGACCGGGAGATCATGCCATTAAGACCCAGTACTTC.

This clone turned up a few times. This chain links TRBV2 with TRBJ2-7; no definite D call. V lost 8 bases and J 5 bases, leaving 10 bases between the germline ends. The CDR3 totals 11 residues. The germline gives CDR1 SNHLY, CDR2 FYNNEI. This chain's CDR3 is CASALSHEQYV. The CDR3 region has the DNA TGTGCCAGCGCCCTTTCGCACGAGCAGTACGTC.

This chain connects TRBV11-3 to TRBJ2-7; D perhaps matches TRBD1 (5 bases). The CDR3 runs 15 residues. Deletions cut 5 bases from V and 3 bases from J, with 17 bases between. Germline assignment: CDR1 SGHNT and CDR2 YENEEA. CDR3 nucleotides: TGTGCCAGCAGCCACCCGTCGGGCAGGGTCTACGAGCAGTACGTC. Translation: CASSHPSGRVYEQYV.